Each of the 27 T cell receptor beta chains below was sequenced from the same sample in a study of blood T cell repertoires in COVID-19. Measured with immunoSEQ multiplex PCR; TCRdb has only the in-frame clones, and not every one. The sample includes approximately 170,000 clones, just over 85% of them seen just once. The sample comprised PBMCs or T cells enriched from blood (not recorded which). These receptors were taken from a woman between 18 and 29 years old who had recovered from COVID-19.

The chain is built from TRBV27 and TRBJ1-5; 8 nucleotides agree with TRBD1. The CDR3 runs to 14 residues. The V gene's germline CDR1 is MNHEY and CDR2 SMNVEV (reference sequence). V lost 6 bases and J lost 4; bases outside the gene matches: 5. The CDR3 DNA sequence: TGTGCCAGCAGCCCGACAGGGGTTAATCAGCCCCAGCATTTT. Protein: CASSPTGVNQPQHF.

This clone was seen just once. The gene calls are TRBV7-9 and TRBJ2-1, with D hard to call. The CDR3 totals 14 residues. Germline lookup yields CDR1 SEHNR and CDR2 FQNEAQ (reference sequence). Trimming left V 1 base short and J 3 bases short, with 7 bases between. The CDR3 sequence is CASSLVANYNEQFF. CDR3 DNA: TGTGCCAGCAGCTTAGTAGCCAACTACAATGAGCAGTTCTTC.

V gene TRBV28 combines with J gene TRBJ1-1; D uncertain. This CDR3 is 11 amino acids long. V was pared by 4 bases and J by 4 bases, with 4 bases between. Germline CDR1 reads MDHEN; CDR2 reads SYDVKM. The CDR3 sequence is CASSYSTEAFF. The CDR3 region has the DNA TGTGCCAGCAGTTACAGCACTGAAGCTTTCTTT. Full variable domain (outside the CDR3, taken from reference TRBV28 and TRBJ1-1): DVKVTQSSRYLVKRTGEKVFLECVQDMDHENMFWYRQDPGLGLRLIYFSYDVKMKEKGDIPEGYSVSREKKERFSLILESASTNQTSMYLCASSYSTEAFFGQGTRLTVV.

This chain connects TRBV6-1 to TRBJ2-7; 9 positions match TRBD1. From germline, CDR1 is MNHNS and CDR2 SASEGT. This CDR3 has 15 amino acids. V lost 3 bases to trimming and J lost 3 bases; unmatched junction nucleotides: 6. The CDR3 here is CASSDGGTGLYEQYF. The DNA of the CDR3 is TGTGCCAGCAGTGACGGGGGGACAGGGCTCTACGAGCAGTACTTC.

The rearrangement links TRBV5-5 to TRBJ2-1; tentatively, D is TRBD2 (6 bases). Germline CDR1 and CDR2: SGHKS and YYEKEE (reference sequence). The CDR3 runs 13 residues. The ends were cut back, 6 bases at V and 7 bases at J, with 14 bases in the middle. The CDR3 bases are TGTGCCAGCACCAGACTAGAGGCGAATGAGCAGTTCTTC. As protein: CASTRLEANEQFF.

The chain uses TRBV7-8 and TRBJ1-2; no reliable D call. The CDR3 spans 13 residues. V lost 5 bases, J lost 6 bases, and 13 bases lay in between. CDR1 is SGHVS and CDR2 is FQNEAQ in the germline V gene. As DNA, the CDR3 is TGTGCCAGCAGCCTTATAGGAGGAAATGGCTACACCTTC. Amino acid sequence: CASSLIGGNGYTF.

The J gene is TRBJ2-7, the V gene TRBV7-8; 13 bases align to TRBD2. The trim removed 5 bases at V and 3 bases at J, leaving 10 bases unmatched. Germline-derived CDR1 and CDR2 are SGHVS and FQNEAQ. There are 17 residues in the CDR3. This CDR3 reads CASSLGLAGVGGYEQYF. The CDR3 bases are TGTGCCAGCAGCCTCGGACTAGCGGGAGTTGGCGGCTACGAGCAGTACTTC.

Comment on this clone: Mismatch with germline at one junction end may stem from a read error. The rearrangement links TRBV28 to TRBJ1-5, with D hard to call. The length of the CDR3 is 12 residues. Germline CDR1 is MDHEN and CDR2 is SYDVKM. CDR3: CASSNILGKMNF. The CDR3 DNA is TGTGCCAGCAGTAATATTCTAGGCAAAATGAATTTT.

The rearrangement links TRBV6-1 to TRBJ2-7; weak D call: TRBD2 (6 bases). The germline gives CDR1 MNHNS, CDR2 SASEGT. The CDR3 runs 15 residues. V lost 0 bases to trimming and J lost 0 bases, with 9 bases between them. CDR3 in DNA: TGTGCCAGCAGTGAAGCCCTAGCGAGCTCCTACGAGCAGTACTTC. It yields the protein CASSEALASSYEQYF.

V and J are TRBV19 and TRBJ1-2; 7 bases fit TRBD1. Trimming at V came to 8 bases and at J to 7 bases, leaving 7 bases not matched to a gene. Germline assignment: CDR1 LNHDA and CDR2 SQIVND (reference sequence). There are 12 residues in the CDR3. CDR3 DNA sequence: TGTGCCAGTCAGCAGGGGGTTTTTGGCTACACCTTC. This sequence encodes CASQQGVFGYTF.

The rearrangement joins TRBV10-1 to TRBJ2-3, with 10 bases matching TRBD1. Per germline, CDR1 WNHNN and CDR2 SYGVQD (reference sequence). The CDR3 has 14 amino acids. The ends lost 2 bases at V and 6 bases at J; junction bases unmatched: 2. In DNA form, the CDR3 reads TGCGCCAGCAGTGAGGGGACAGGGGATGATACGCAGTATTTT. Protein: CASSEGTGDDTQYF.

This chain uses TRBV10-1 with TRBJ2-1; maybe TRBD1 (5 bases). This CDR3 is 13 amino acids long. V lost 9 bases and J lost 8, with 17 bases in between. CDR1 is WNHNN and CDR2 is SYGVQD in the germline V gene (reference sequence). CDR3 in amino acids: CASSSSGWDEQFF. For the CDR3, the DNA is TGCGCCAGTTCCTCCTCAGGGTGGGATGAGCAGTTCTTC.

This chain links TRBV5-1 with TRBJ1-1, with TRBD1 matching 7 bases. Unmatched junction bases numbered 14, after V lost 9 bases and J lost 0 bases. Germline loops: CDR1 SGHRS, CDR2 YFSETQ. The CDR3 is 16 residues long. The CDR3 region is CAIFPRDSPLNTEAFF. The CDR3 DNA follows: TGCGCCATTTTCCCTCGGGACAGCCCTTTGAACACTGAAGCTTTCTTT.

J is TRBJ2-3 and V is TRBV28; 8 nucleotides align to TRBD2. V lost 4 bases and J lost 3; bases outside the gene matches: 3. CDR1 is MDHEN and CDR2 is SYDVKM in the germline V gene. This CDR3 spans 14 amino acids. The CDR3 here is CASSYGRETDTQYF. In DNA, the CDR3 is TGTGCCAGCAGTTACGGGAGGGAGACAGATACGCAGTATTTT.

This rearrangement joins TRBV13 to TRBJ1-5, with no clear D. There are 12 residues in the CDR3. V shed 3 bases and J shed 5 bases, with 5 bases lying between them. The V gene's germline CDR1 is PRHDT and CDR2 FYEKMQ (reference sequence). The CDR3 loop is CASSFLDQPQHF. CDR3 sequence (DNA): TGTGCCAGCAGCTTCCTCGATCAGCCCCAGCATTTT.

This chain joins TRBV5-1 and TRBJ1-1; tentative D call: TRBD1 (6 bases). Germline V gene data show CDR1 as SGHRS and CDR2 as YFSETQ. The CDR3 runs to 14 residues. The V gene lost 4 bases and the J gene lost 3 bases, with 13 bases spanning the gap. The CDR3 region has the DNA TGCGCCAGCAGCAAGGGGGTTTTGGACACTGAAGCTTTCTTT. Protein: CASSKGVLDTEAFF.

This clone was observed a single time. The J gene is TRBJ2-1, the V gene TRBV25-1; 8 positions agree with TRBD2. The germline CDR1 and CDR2 sequences are MGHDK and SYGVNS. Losses at the gene ends were 8 bases for V and 9 bases for J; bases not matched to a gene: 12. The CDR3 is 14 amino acids. The CDR3 reads CASETGLEGREQFF. In DNA form, the CDR3 reads TGTGCCAGCGAAACGGGACTAGAGGGCCGTGAGCAGTTCTTC.

This clone was counted only a few times. The chain couples TRBV10-3 to TRBJ2-1; 14 bases line up with TRBD2. This CDR3 has 15 residues. The V gene end was trimmed by 6 bases and the J gene end by 5 bases; junction bases not matched to a gene: 3. The germline V gene has CDR1 ENHRY and CDR2 SYGVKD. The CDR3 sequence: CAIRSTSGRDNEQFF. As DNA, the CDR3 is TGTGCCATCAGATCGACTAGCGGGAGGGACAATGAGCAGTTCTTC.

V gene TRBV27 combines with J gene TRBJ2-2; D perhaps matches TRBD1 (5 bases). V gave up 5 bases and J gave up 4 bases, with 17 bases separating them. Germline loops: CDR1 MNHEY, CDR2 SMNVEV (reference sequence). This CDR3 contains 16 residues. CDR3 protein: CASSPLDRVATGELFF. The CDR3 region has the DNA TGTGCCAGCAGTCCTCTTGACAGAGTAGCCACCGGGGAGCTGTTTTTT.

The rearrangement uses TRBV15 and TRBJ2-3; perhaps TRBD2 as D (6 bases). This CDR3 has 16 amino acids. The V end lost 1 base, the J end lost 8 bases, and 19 bases lay between the germline ends. In germline, CDR1 is LNHNV, CDR2 YYDKDF (reference sequence). This chain's CDR3 is CATSRAWRELPRTQYF. The CDR3 DNA is TGTGCCACCAGCAGAGCTTGGAGGGAGCTACCCCGTACGCAGTATTTT.

The rearrangement uses TRBV27 and TRBJ2-7; 7 bases line up with TRBD1. The CDR3 loop spans 14 amino acids. V lost 3 bases, J lost 1 base, and 3 bases stayed unmatched. Germline CDR1 MNHEY, CDR2 SMNVEV (reference sequence). The CDR3 DNA reads TGTGCCAGCAGTTTCCAGGGGGAGTCCTACGAGCAGTACTTC. Translation: CASSFQGESYEQYF.

This CDR3 reads CASSEDRGARRAFF. CDR3 coding DNA: TGTGCCAGCAGCGAGGACAGGGGCGCAAGGAGAGCTTTCTTT. V usage is TRBV25-1 and J usage is TRBJ1-1; TRBD1 matches at 9 bases. There are 14 residues in the CDR3. The V segment lost 6 bases and the J segment 10 bases; nucleotides outside the gene matches: 12. CDR1 is MGHDK, CDR2 SYGVNS, per germline.

V is TRBV5-5 and J is TRBJ1-2, with 8 bases that match TRBD1. The CDR3 extends over 14 amino acids. In germline, CDR1 is SGHKS, CDR2 YYEKEE (reference sequence). The V gene end was trimmed by 0 bases and the J gene end by 4 bases; junction bases not matched to a gene: 2. CDR3 nucleotide sequence: TGTGCCAGCAGCTTGGACGGGACAGGCTATGGCTACACCTTC. Amino acid sequence: CASSLDGTGYGYTF.

The V gene is TRBV5-1, the J gene TRBJ2-5; TRBD2 matches 16 bases. J gave up 5 bases and V 9 bases, and 13 bases lay outside the gene matches. Looked up from germline, CDR1 is SGHRS and CDR2 is YFSETQ. The length of the CDR3 is 17 residues. In DNA form, the CDR3 reads TGCGCCACCAAGGGACTAGCGGGAGGGGGATCCGGGGAGACCCAGTACTTC. This translates into CATKGLAGGGSGETQYF.

The rearrangement joins TRBV3-1 (or the pseudogene TRBV3-2) to TRBJ2-1; 13 bases line up with TRBD2. J was trimmed by 7 bases and V by 2 bases; bases with no gene match: 11. CDR3 length: 18 amino acids. CDR1 is LGHDT and CDR2 is YNNKEL in the germline V gene (reference sequence). CDR3 in amino acids: CASSQPYGTSGGDNEQFF. CDR3 in DNA: TGTGCCAGCAGCCAACCCTACGGCACTAGCGGGGGGGATAATGAGCAGTTCTTC.

This chain connects TRBV4-2 to TRBJ2-7; 12 positions match TRBD2. CDR3 length: 16 residues. J gave up 7 bases and V 0 bases, and 7 bases lay outside the gene matches. In germline, CDR1 is LGHNA, CDR2 YNFKEQ. CDR3 DNA: TGTGCCAGCAGCCAAGATGTGACTAGCGGGAGTGTAGAGCAGTACTTC. Its protein product is CASSQDVTSGSVEQYF.

This chain links TRBV6-5 with TRBJ1-2, with D unresolved. Trimming took off 7 bases at V and 8 bases at J, with 20 bases between the two ends. Germline lookup yields CDR1 MNHEY and CDR2 SVGAGI. There are 14 residues in the CDR3. This chain's CDR3 is CASTATPASSGYTF. CDR3 sequence (DNA): TGTGCCAGCACCGCCACCCCCGCGTCGTCGGGCTACACCTTC.